A selection of T cell receptor beta chains follows, all from one sample in a study of cytomegalovirus exposure and HLA in healthy donors. Sequencing was performed with immunoSEQ multiplex PCR; in TCRdb, only in-frame clones are kept and a portion is missing. The data show 150,000 to 200,000 clones, 75% to 85% seen once. What was sequenced was PBMCs. The receptors were gathered from a young woman in good health and CMV-seropositive. Each CDR3 is given without its conserved first and last residue. Fields, in order: J gene, V gene, CDR3 protein.

TRBJ2-7 TRBV7-9 SSSLDGHEQY
TRBJ1-5 TRBV19 ASNTGTGDQPQH
TRBJ2-3 TRBV5-8 ASSFHPHRGGGTDTQY
TRBJ1-2 TRBV28 ASRKRQGGVGYT
TRBJ2-5 TRBV11-3 ASSGGGLAGAGAQY
TRBJ2-3 TRBV7-3 ASSLGSAGGTDTQY
TRBJ1-1 TRBV27 ASSLGQANQAF
TRBJ1-1 TRBV5-1 ASSWNGQGTEAF
TRBJ2-3 TRBV9 ASSGGSGGSTDTQY
TRBJ2-3 TRBV27 ASSPTSGGIHTQY
TRBJ1-6 TRBV14 ASSQNAGYNSPLH
TRBJ2-3 TRBV7-9 ASSLAQGAASTDTQY
TRBJ1-1 TRBV19 ASSIRGGEVAF
TRBJ2-5 TRBV19 ASSTGPRETQY
TRBJ2-3 TRBV27 ASGGLAGNTQY
TRBJ2-2 TRBV29-1 SVGVGINTGELF
TRBJ2-3 TRBV5-1 ASTQSTSGGLGDTQY
TRBJ2-5 TRBV29-1 SDQATETQY
TRBJ2-2 TRBV5-1 ASSLSSGARTGELF
TRBJ2-5 TRBV7-9 SSSLAGGPQY
TRBJ2-5 TRBV5-6 ASSLVQAYQETQY
TRBJ2-7 TRBV28 ASSLRQGRYEQY
TRBJ1-1 TRBV5-1 ASSFEGDTEAF
TRBJ2-2 TRBV5-1 ASSLVSSGGLDTGELF
TRBJ2-6 TRBV19 ATTNRGYAGANVLT